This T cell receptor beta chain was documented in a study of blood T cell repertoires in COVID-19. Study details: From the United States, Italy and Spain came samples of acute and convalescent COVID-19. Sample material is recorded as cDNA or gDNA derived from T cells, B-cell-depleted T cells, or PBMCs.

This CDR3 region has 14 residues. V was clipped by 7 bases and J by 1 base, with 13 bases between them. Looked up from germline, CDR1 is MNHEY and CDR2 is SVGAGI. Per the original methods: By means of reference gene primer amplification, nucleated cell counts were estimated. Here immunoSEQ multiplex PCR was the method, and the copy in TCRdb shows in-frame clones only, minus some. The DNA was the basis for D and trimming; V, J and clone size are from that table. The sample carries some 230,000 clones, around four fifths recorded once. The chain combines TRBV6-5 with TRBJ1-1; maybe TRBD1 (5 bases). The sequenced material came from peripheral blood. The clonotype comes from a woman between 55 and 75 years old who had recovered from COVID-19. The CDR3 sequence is CASNPLTGNTEAFF. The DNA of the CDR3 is TGTGCCAGCAATCCCCTAACAGGGAACACTGAAGCTTTCTTT.